The 24 T cell receptor beta chains below come from one sample, sequenced in a study of shared clonotypes between healthy human individuals. Produced via immunoSEQ multiplex PCR; TCRdb's table is partial and in-frame only. The data hold 2.5 million or so clones, with about 92% observed a single time. Sequenced sample: naive CD4+ T cells sorted from blood. Indicated subset: CD45RA+ positively selected. The receptors here all came from a man between 18 and 35 years old in good health.

J is TRBJ1-1 and V is TRBV7-2; D gene unclear. The CDR3 runs to 16 residues. V gave up 5 bases and J gave up 0 bases, with 16 bases separating them. The V gene's germline CDR1 is SGHTA and CDR2 FQGNSA. For the CDR3, the DNA is TGTGCCAGCAGCCCCCAGCCCCTAGGCGTGAACACTGAAGCTTTCTTT. Residues: CASSPQPLGVNTEAFF.

The gene calls are TRBV28 and TRBJ2-2; D tentatively reads TRBD1 or TRBD2 (7 bases each). V lost 5 bases to trimming and J lost 5 bases, with 18 bases between them. There are 16 residues in the CDR3. Germline V lookup: CDR1 MDHEN, CDR2 SYDVKM. The CDR3 spells CASSNPRGGGTGELFF. Written as DNA, the CDR3 is TGTGCCAGCAGTAACCCCAGGGGGGGCGGGACCGGGGAGCTGTTTTTT.

The chain has TRBV19 and TRBJ2-1; 11 positions match TRBD2. With 4 bases clipped from V and 4 bases from J, the junction kept 6 bases outside the gene matches. Germline CDR1 and CDR2: LNHDA and SQIVND (reference sequence). This CDR3 has 16 residues. CDR3 nucleotide sequence: TGTGCCAGTAGTACTATCCTAGCGGGGGGTTACAATGAGCAGTTCTTC. Protein product: CASSTILAGGYNEQFF.

A word on this clone: Relative to the germline gene, one junction end is altered; a read error may explain this. The chain uses TRBV4-3 and TRBJ2-1; 7 nucleotides align to TRBD2. Germline CDR1 LGHNA, CDR2 YSLEER. There are 18 residues in the CDR3. The CDR3 coding sequence is TGCGCCGGCAGCCAGGACTCTAGCGGTCCAGGTCCCTACAATGAGCAGTTCTTC. Protein product: CAGSQDSSGPGPYNEQFF.

The chain carries TRBV29-1 and TRBJ2-2; TRBD1 matches 9 bases. V trimming: 4 bases; J trimming: 4 bases; junction bases outside the gene matches: 7. Germline CDR1 and CDR2: SQVTM and ANQGSEA. This CDR3 spans 15 amino acids. In DNA, the CDR3 is TGCAGCGTTGGACGGGGACAGGGCGGCACCGGGGAGCTGTTTTTT. Protein: CSVGRGQGGTGELFF.

This clone was seen only once. The rearrangement links TRBV6-5 to TRBJ1-3; D not certain. Trimming pared 8 bases from V and 0 bases from J, leaving 8 bases between. CDR3 length: 13 residues. CDR1 is MNHEY and CDR2 is SVGAGI in the germline V gene. CDR3 amino acids: CASRVNSGNTIYF. The CDR3, as DNA: TGTGCCAGCCGGGTTAACTCTGGAAACACCATATATTTT.

This clone was recorded once. V is TRBV6-5 and J is TRBJ2-1; D is unclear. The CDR3 consists of 13 residues. Germline V gene sequence: CDR1 MNHEY, CDR2 SVGAGI. Deletions cut 2 bases from V and 5 bases from J, with 7 bases between. The CDR3 protein is CASSYPGNNEQFF. CDR3 in DNA: TGTGCCAGCAGTTACCCCGGAAACAATGAGCAGTTCTTC.

The chain uses TRBV6-5 and TRBJ2-4, with D perhaps matching TRBD2 (6 bases). There are 15 residues in the CDR3. Trimming removed 2 bases at V and 2 bases at J, with 10 bases between. The germline V gene encodes CDR1 MNHEY and CDR2 SVGAGI. The DNA for the CDR3 is TGTGCCAGCAGTTACGTCGGGGGATCCAAAAACATTCAGTACTTC. It translates to CASSYVGGSKNIQYF.

This sequence joins TRBV4-2 and TRBJ2-5; a weak D match, TRBD1 (5 bases). The CDR3 spans 15 residues. V gave up 4 bases and J gave up 5 bases, with 17 bases separating them. Germline lookup yields CDR1 LGHNA and CDR2 YNFKEQ. The CDR3 reads CASSPSMGLQETQYF. CDR3 in DNA: TGTGCCAGCAGCCCATCCATGGGGCTACAGGAGACCCAGTACTTC.

J is TRBJ1-5 and V is TRBV10-3; D gene uncertain. CDR1 ENHRY and CDR2 SYGVKD come from the germline V gene. V was cut by 2 bases and J by 4 bases, with 9 bases left in between. This CDR3 contains 14 residues. The CDR3 DNA sequence: TGTGCCATCAGTGAGAATCTGAGGAATCAGCCCCAGCATTTT. Amino acid sequence: CAISENLRNQPQHF.

The rearrangement joins TRBV28 to TRBJ1-2; D is perhaps TRBD1 (5 bases). Germline V CDR1 and CDR2: MDHEN, SYDVKM. The CDR3 has 12 amino acids. V lost 7 bases, J lost 4 bases, and 10 bases lay in between. CDR3 amino acids: CASTGDSYGYTF. The CDR3 DNA reads as TGTGCCAGCACGGGGGATAGCTATGGCTACACCTTC.

The chain has TRBV10-3 and TRBJ2-3, with D perhaps matching TRBD1 or TRBD2 (5 bases each). This CDR3 region has 14 residues. The V and J ends lost 7 bases and 0 bases respectively, with 11 bases between them. The V gene's germline CDR1 is ENHRY and CDR2 SYGVKD. For the CDR3, the DNA is TGTGCCATCAACCAGGGACGGAGCACAGATACGCAGTATTTT. Translating gives CAINQGRSTDTQYF.

The genes are TRBV6-4 and TRBJ2-7, with D possibly being TRBD2 (5 bases). Looked up from germline, CDR1 is MRHNA and CDR2 is SNTAGT. Between the trimmed V and J ends, which lost 2 bases and 7 bases, there was a span of 15 bases. The CDR3 has 14 amino acids. The CDR3 spells CASSDRPCSGEQYF. CDR3 coding DNA: TGTGCCAGCAGTGACCGCCCCTGTTCGGGGGAGCAGTACTTC.

The chain has TRBV30 and TRBJ2-7; 10 bases map to TRBD2. This CDR3 is 13 amino acids long. Germline trimming cut 3 bases from V and 7 bases from J; bases unmatched to any gene: 6. CDR1 GTSNPN and CDR2 SVGIG come from the germline V gene (reference sequence). The CDR3 sequence is CAWRAGGPLEQYF. As DNA, the CDR3 is TGTGCCTGGAGAGCGGGGGGGCCTTTGGAGCAGTACTTC.

This chain joins TRBV4-3 and TRBJ2-1; D not resolved. Germline V gene sequence: CDR1 LGHNA, CDR2 YSLEER. This CDR3 is built from 13 residues. V lost 0 bases, J lost 14 bases, and 14 bases lay in between. The CDR3 sequence is CASSQEVGRMEFF. As DNA, the CDR3 is TGCGCCAGCAGCCAAGAAGTCGGCAGGATGGAGTTCTTC.

The rearrangement uses TRBV30 and TRBJ2-3, with a tentative D call TRBD2 (6 bases). Germline V gene sequence: CDR1 GTSNPN, CDR2 SVGIG (reference sequence). The length of the CDR3 is 15 residues. With 4 bases removed from V and 4 bases from J, the gap between germline ends came to 18 bases. The CDR3 region is CAWTRAAGWADTQYF. The CDR3, as DNA: TGTGCCTGGACCCGTGCAGCGGGTTGGGCAGATACGCAGTATTTT.

V and J are TRBV16 and TRBJ1-5; TRBD1 might be the D (5 bases). Between the trimmed V and J ends, which lost 8 bases and 0 bases, there was a span of 11 bases. The germline CDR1 and CDR2 sequences are KGHSY and FQNENV. The CDR3 totals 14 residues. The CDR3 sequence is CASSGGGSNQPQHF. The CDR3 nucleotides are TGTGCCAGCTCTGGGGGGGGTAGCAATCAGCCCCAGCATTTT.

The chain employs TRBV6-5 and TRBJ2-3; 16 bases are a match to TRBD2. Germline CDR1 is MNHEY and CDR2 is SVGAGI. Trimming took 2 bases from V and 6 from J; bases not matched to a gene: 2. The CDR3 is 16 residues long. CDR3 nucleotides: TGTGCCAGCAGTTACGGGACTAGCGGGAGGGGTGATACGCAGTATTTT. As protein: CASSYGTSGRGDTQYF.

V usage is TRBV5-1 and J usage is TRBJ2-3, with 9 bases lining up with TRBD2. The ends lost 9 bases at V and 0 bases at J; junction bases unmatched: 5. There are 14 residues in the CDR3. CDR1 SGHRS and CDR2 YFSETQ come from the germline V gene. The CDR3 sequence: CATRLAGSTDTQYF. CDR3 nucleotides: TGCGCCACCCGGCTAGCGGGGAGCACAGATACGCAGTATTTT.

This clone was counted once. The CDR3 is CASSRAGLADEQFF. DNA of the CDR3: TGTGCCAGCAGCCGGGCGGGACTAGCTGATGAGCAGTTCTTC. The chain uses TRBV5-6 and TRBJ2-1; TRBD2 aligns across 9 bases. With V trimmed by 4 bases and J by 8 bases, 7 bases remained unmatched. The germline V gene encodes CDR1 SGHDT and CDR2 YYEEEE. There are 14 residues in the CDR3.

This clone was detected once. The rearrangement links TRBV6-1 to TRBJ1-5; 8 bases agree with TRBD1. The junction had 8 bases not matched to a gene; V was cut back by 3 bases and J by 7 bases. Germline V gene lookup returns CDR1 MNHNS and CDR2 SASEGT. This CDR3 region has 15 residues. CDR3 sequence (DNA): TGTGCCAGCAGTGATTTGGGGACAGGTAAACAGCCCCAGCATTTT. Encoded protein: CASSDLGTGKQPQHF.

The V and J genes are TRBV2 and TRBJ2-4; D is uncertain. Trimming left V 7 bases short and J 4 bases short, with 11 bases between. Germline V CDR1 and CDR2: SNHLY, FYNNEI. The CDR3 covers 13 residues. CDR3 sequence: CASNVKPKNIQYF. The CDR3 DNA is TGTGCCAGCAATGTCAAACCTAAAAACATTCAGTACTTC.

This clone was detected a few times. This chain connects TRBV9 to TRBJ2-2; 8 bases fit TRBD2. With 2 bases clipped from V and 6 bases from J, the junction kept 6 bases outside the gene matches. The CDR3 is made up of 15 amino acids. From germline, CDR1 is SGDLS and CDR2 YYNGEE. The CDR3 DNA follows: TGTGCCAGCAGCGTCTCGGGGGGGCCTGCCGGGGAGCTGTTTTTT. This translates into CASSVSGGPAGELFF.

The rearrangement links TRBV10-2 to TRBJ2-2; 11 bases fit TRBD2. Germline V gene sequence: CDR1 WSHSY, CDR2 SAAADI. This CDR3 comprises 16 residues. The V gene end was trimmed by 7 bases and the J gene end by 5 bases; junction bases not matched to a gene: 9. DNA for the CDR3: TGCGCCAGCACTAGTAGCGGGGGGGTAAAGACCGGGGAGCTGTTTTTT. It is translated as CASTSSGGVKTGELFF.